The clone carrying this T cell receptor beta chain was counted between two and nine times. The data belong to a study of blood T cells in healthy people across ages. Next came a second PCR, run for roughly 6 to 11 cycles, which used a sample-barcoded 5' primer along with a J-beta primer mix. TCRdb ran MiXCR on the 5' RACE reads and lists one entry per CDR3 protein. Of approximately 800,000 distinct CDR3 sequences listed, about 36% are singletons. Germline loops: CDR1 SGHTA, CDR2 FQGNSA. The CDR3 contains 14 residues. The trim removed 5 bases at V and 2 bases at J, leaving 1 base unmatched. No fewer than 5.5 micrograms of total RNA were isolated from every sample.

Sequencing input: blood. The V call is TRBV7-2, the J call TRBJ2-7, with 12 bases that match TRBD2. This TCR was recovered from a man aged 18 to 29 in good health. The DNA for the CDR3 is TGTGCCAGCAGCCGGACTAGCGGGGCCTACGAGCAGTACTTC. As protein: CASSRTSGAYEQYF.